A single sample gave rise to the 18 T cell receptor beta chains below, sequenced in a study of blood T cell repertoires in COVID-19. The table came from immunoSEQ multiplex PCR; TCRdb's copy has only in-frame clones and leaves some out. Of 250,000 to 350,000 clones in the sample, approximately 85% were seen once. Sequencing was carried out using peripheral blood. These receptors all stem from a human donor with COVID-19, enrolled during active disease. The donor label of this sample is uncertain.

The chain carries TRBV15 and TRBJ1-4; TRBD1 matches at 10 bases. This CDR3 has 15 residues. Germline V gene sequence: CDR1 LNHNV, CDR2 YYDKDF (reference sequence). V shed 1 base, J shed 8 bases, and the junction held 4 bases outside the gene matches. This CDR3 is CATSRGDRGDEKLFF. CDR3 bases: TGTGCCACCAGCAGAGGGGACAGGGGAGACGAAAAACTGTTTTTT.

The chain has TRBV28 and TRBJ1-5; TRBD1 is a possible D gene (6 bases). The CDR3 consists of 14 residues. V lost 6 bases and J lost 4, with 13 bases in between. Germline CDR1 is MDHEN and CDR2 is SYDVKM. CDR3 protein: CASRLGALNQPQHF. DNA for the CDR3: TGTGCCAGCAGGCTGGGGGCGCTTAATCAGCCCCAGCATTTT.

This clone occurred a few times. The genes are TRBV12-3 or TRBV12-4 and TRBJ1-3, with unresolved D. The length of the CDR3 is 13 residues. Between the trimmed V and J ends, which lost 3 bases and 4 bases, there was a span of 7 bases. The CDR3 DNA reads TGTGCCAGCAGTTTGAGCCCAGGAAACACCATATATTTT. Residues: CASSLSPGNTIYF.

The V and J genes are TRBV28 and TRBJ2-4; 9 bases are a match to TRBD2. The CDR3 covers 20 residues. After removal of 5 bases from V and 0 bases from J, the junction contained 17 bases not matched to a gene. The germline gives CDR1 MDHEN, CDR2 SYDVKM. CDR3: CASSIQRLAAHREAKNIQYF. Written as DNA, the CDR3 is TGTGCCAGCAGTATACAGAGACTAGCGGCCCACAGAGAAGCCAAAAACATTCAGTACTTC.

The rearrangement links TRBV29-1 to TRBJ2-3, with 12 bases fitting TRBD2. The CDR3 runs 15 residues. CDR1 is SQVTM, CDR2 ANQGSEA, per germline. V lost 6 bases, J lost 4 bases, and 8 bases stayed unmatched. CDR3 amino acids: CSVHKTSGSSDTQYF. The CDR3 DNA reads as TGCAGCGTCCACAAGACTAGCGGGAGTTCAGATACGCAGTATTTT.

The chain has TRBV10-3 and TRBJ2-7; D ambiguous. The CDR3 has 11 amino acids. With 4 bases removed from V and 5 bases from J, the gap between germline ends came to 6 bases. The V gene's germline CDR1 is ENHRY and CDR2 SYGVKD. In DNA form, the CDR3 reads TGTGCCATCAGTGCGGTCCACGAGCAGTACTTC. This sequence encodes CAISAVHEQYF.

This clone was picked up one time. The V call is TRBV28, the J call TRBJ2-1; 7 bases align to TRBD2. CDR1 MDHEN and CDR2 SYDVKM come from the germline V gene. The CDR3 is made up of 14 amino acids. With 2 bases clipped from V and 3 bases from J, the junction kept 1 base outside the gene matches. CDR3 loop: CASSLAGVYNEQFF. CDR3 coding DNA: TGTGCCAGCAGTTTAGCGGGAGTCTACAATGAGCAGTTCTTC.

This clone was seen only a few times. CDR3 sequence reads: CASSVGSGRGETQYF. The CDR3 nucleotides read TGTGCCAGCAGCGTCGGTAGCGGGAGAGGTGAGACCCAGTACTTC. The V and J genes are TRBV9 and TRBJ2-5, with 9 bases lining up with TRBD2. The trim removed 2 bases at V and 5 bases at J, leaving 7 bases unmatched. Germline CDR1 SGDLS, CDR2 YYNGEE. This CDR3 comprises 15 residues.

The chain couples TRBV5-1 to TRBJ1-2; no clear D gene. V shed 0 bases and J shed 5 bases, with 8 bases lying between them. This CDR3 is 13 amino acids long. Germline CDR1 and CDR2: SGHRS and YFSETQ. This CDR3 reads CASSLERRYGYTF. In DNA, the CDR3 is TGCGCCAGCAGCTTGGAGCGCCGTTATGGCTACACCTTC.

The chain recombines TRBV19 with TRBJ1-2, with D possibly being TRBD1 (5 bases). Deletions cut 3 bases from V and 4 bases from J, with 12 bases between. Per the germline V gene, CDR1 is LNHDA and CDR2 is SQIVND (reference sequence). The CDR3 extends over 14 amino acids. The CDR3 reads CASSMGERGYGYTF. For the CDR3, the DNA is TGTGCCAGTAGTATGGGTGAAAGGGGCTATGGCTACACCTTC.

The J gene is TRBJ1-6, the V gene TRBV21-1. TRBV21-1 is deemed a pseudogene. The CDR3 has 17 residues. This CDR3 reads CASSKDTEGQINSPLHF. Written as DNA, the CDR3 is TGTGCCAGCAGCAAAGATACGGAGGGTCAGATTAATTCACCCCTCCACTTT.

The chain recombines TRBV30 with TRBJ1-4, with TRBD1 as a possible D gene (5 bases). V was pared by 0 bases and J by 0 bases, with 11 bases between. Germline values: CDR1 GTSNPN, CDR2 SVGIG (reference sequence). The CDR3 has 16 residues. The CDR3 nucleotides read TGTGCCTGGAGTGTGAACAGGCTTGCAACTAATGAAAAACTGTTTTTT. Residues: CAWSVNRLATNEKLFF.

This clone came up a few times. The chain combines TRBV9 with TRBJ1-1; 10 nucleotides agree with TRBD1. The CDR3 contains 16 residues. Germline V lookup: CDR1 SGDLS, CDR2 YYNGEE. V trimming: 3 bases; J trimming: 7 bases; junction bases outside the gene matches: 12. CDR3 bases: TGTGCCAGCAGCGCGTGGGATCCGGGACAGGGGCATGAAGCTTTCTTT. Encoded protein: CASSAWDPGQGHEAFF.

This chain uses TRBV6-5 with TRBJ1-5; 9 bases are shared with TRBD1. This CDR3 is built from 15 residues. V lost 6 bases to trimming and J lost 6 bases; unmatched junction nucleotides: 9. Germline values: CDR1 MNHEY, CDR2 SVGAGI. The CDR3 DNA reads TGTGCCAGCAGGCGACAACAGGGGGCGGGTCAGCCCCAGCATTTT. It codes for CASRRQQGAGQPQHF.

This clone came up once. V usage is TRBV27 and J usage is TRBJ2-1; 9 bases line up with TRBD2. CDR3 length: 16 residues. Germline-derived CDR1 and CDR2 are MNHEY and SMNVEV (reference sequence). V trimming: 3 bases; J trimming: 9 bases; junction bases outside the gene matches: 12. CDR3 in DNA: TGTGCCAGCAGTTTGGGTGGGAGACTAGCGGTTGGTGAGCAGTTCTTC. Its protein product is CASSLGGRLAVGEQFF.

V gene TRBV27 combines with J gene TRBJ2-1; 10 nucleotides match TRBD1. The CDR3 runs 15 residues. The V segment lost 3 bases and the J segment 5 bases; nucleotides outside the gene matches: 4. Germline assignment: CDR1 MNHEY and CDR2 SMNVEV (reference sequence). CDR3 in amino acids: CASSLMTGGHNEQFF. The CDR3 nucleotides are TGTGCCAGCAGTTTGATGACAGGGGGCCACAATGAGCAGTTCTTC.

The J gene is TRBJ2-7, the V gene TRBV28; a possible D gene is TRBD1 (6 bases). Germline V gives CDR1 MDHEN, CDR2 SYDVKM. With 8 bases removed from V and 5 bases from J, the gap between germline ends came to 7 bases. The CDR3 is made up of 10 amino acids. In nucleotides, the CDR3 is TGTGCCAGCGGGGGCAACGAGCAGTACTTC. Its translation: CASGGNEQYF.

The DNA of the CDR3 is TGTGCCAGCAGTTTCCAAGGGACAGCGGTCGTCCAGTACTTC. Encoded protein: CASSFQGTAVVQYF. The chain joins TRBV28 to TRBJ2-7, with 7 bases identical to TRBD1. CDR3 length: 14 amino acids. Germline trimming cut 3 bases from V and 10 bases from J; bases unmatched to any gene: 12. Looked up from germline, CDR1 is MDHEN and CDR2 is SYDVKM.